This T cell receptor beta chain appears in the sequencing data of a study of vaccination and CD4 T cells after COVID-19 (dated by TCRdb to the early 2020s). General notes on the study: Convalescent patients had a positive SARS-CoV-2 result on nasal swab PCR, and of these patients, several had mild disease and one had severe disease. The convalescent cohort comprised six males and four females, including two Hispanic individuals, seven Caucasians, two Asians and one multiracial person. Participants received two doses of either the Pfizer-BioNTech BNT162b2 vaccine (n=8) or the Moderna mRNA-1273 vaccine (n=2). Post-COVID blood samples were collected from convalescent patients a median of roughly 100 days after diagnosis, with a range of roughly 35 to 161 days. Post-vaccine blood samples were taken a median of 72 days after the second vaccine dose, with a range of about 13 to 241 days. The cultures were stimulated with overlapping spike peptide pools from SARS-CoV-2 and from the common cold coronaviruses HCoV-NL63, HCoV-OC43 and HCoV-229E. Control cultures used a CEFX viral epitope pool as positive control, an HIV-1 Nef peptide pool as negative control, or no peptide. The spike-specific CD4+ TCR repertoire was compared before and after mRNA vaccination in over nine COVID-19 convalescent patients and several infection-naive healthy vaccine recipients.

The trim is 4 bases for V and 8 bases for J, with a gap of 8 bases between the germline ends. The CDR3 goes from the cysteine to the phenylalanine over 11 residues. Of all the DNA, just the CDR3 is kept, 33 bases in frame from base 1. Taken from the germline V gene, the CDR1 and CDR2 loops are MNHEY and SVGAGI. This specimen's treatment or condition label, per the study, means: approximately 9-day PBMC culture with coronavirus spike peptide pools or control peptides (ViraFEST assay). To expand antigen-specific T cells with peptide pools and then pick out the expanded clonotypes through TCR sequencing, the study relied on the ViraFEST assay. Positive SARS-CoV-2 PCR tests in the convalescent patients dated from March to December 2020, before Alpha, Beta and Delta variants emerged in the United States. Each well held approximately 2 million PBMCs cultured in IMDM containing approximately 5.3% human AB serum and approximately 9.1 IU/ml IL-2, with roughly 10 ug/ml peptide pools added. On days 3 and 7, half of the culture medium was replaced with fresh IL-2-containing medium. CD4+ T cells were isolated after approximately ten days of culture through negative selection using the EasySep CD4+ T cell isolation kit. Ficoll-Paque Plus gradient centrifugation was used to isolate PBMCs from whole blood, and the isolated PBMCs were then either used fresh or cryopreserved at -140C. Triplicate wells were generally used for each culture condition.

Libraries were constructed by PCR. DNA from cultured CD4+ T cells was subjected to TCR sequencing with the Oncomine TCR Beta short-read assay at the Johns Hopkins FTIC core. The QIAamp micro DNA kit was used to extract genomic DNA from the cultured CD4+ T cells. Oncomine TCR Beta libraries made from cultured CD4+ T cells were pooled using unique dual indexes and sequenced on an Illumina iSeq 100. In the original analysis: Non-productive sequences were removed, and CDR3s not starting with C, not ending with F or W, or shorter than 7 amino acids were discarded. The MANAFEST web application was used to identify antigen-specific clonotypes by comparing peptide-stimulated wells against reference wells and other culture wells. To be called positive, a clone needed an FDR below 0.05, an odds ratio above 5, and a productive frequency above 0.1% in at least two of three replicate wells. A clonotype was classed as cross-reactive if the clonotype showed significant expansion both in SARS-CoV-2 spike wells and in at least one common cold coronavirus spike condition. Levenshtein distances (stringdist) and unrooted phylogenetic trees (ape) in R version 3.6.1 were used to assess CDR3 homology. TCRdb took the public reads, trimmed them with fastp at Q25, ran MiXCR for clone calling and kept in-frame beta chains. Rows matching on CDR3 protein sequence are summarized as one entry with the most common DNA and genes. These V and J calls are TCRdb output, not the study's own analysis. This sample gives around 17,000 distinct CDR3 sequences in total; less than 60% of them show up just once. The ten largest clones take up approximately 9.1% of the sample.

Results and caveats for the whole study, not just this receptor: Of the vaccine-specific clones found in convalescent patients, nearly all (304 of 307) were mono-reactive for SARS-CoV-2 spike instead of being cross-reactive with common cold coronaviruses. Relatively few convalescent patients were included in the study, and early timepoints after natural infection were not analyzed. In convalescent patients, a median around 90% of post-vaccine SARS-CoV-2-reactive clones were detected only after vaccination, suggesting vaccine-specific priming. The median number of SARS-CoV-2-reactive clonotypes rose from about 19 after infection to roughly 38 after vaccination, but the change was not significant.

Details on this clonotype: The target of this receptor is not known. It has no much larger one-base neighbor in the sample; base qualities were not kept.

This sequence was found in a human donor who had recovered from COVID-19. The rearranged chain carries TRBV6-5 and TRBJ1-1, with the D segment identity uncertain. The specimen was CD4+ T cells from blood, cultured in vitro. The CDR3 amino acid sequence is: CASSLLPEAFF. The DNA sequence reads TGTGCCAGCAGTTTACTACCCGAAGCTTTCTTT.